The 6 T cell receptor beta chains below come from one sample, sequenced in a study of OX40 agonist ivuxolimab in advanced cancers. Generated by immunoSEQ multiplex PCR, the TCRdb table keeps only in-frame clones and is missing some. This sample has tens of thousands of clones, with roughly 93% found just once. The sample consisted of CD4+ or CD8+ T cells sorted from blood, taken in a trial of the OX40 agonist ivuxolimab. These receptors were taken from an adult with an advanced solid tumor such as melanoma, head and neck, liver or kidney cancer.

The chain is built from TRBV13 and TRBJ2-5, with 10 nucleotides matching TRBD1. The trim removed 3 bases at V and 4 bases at J, leaving 2 bases unmatched. This CDR3 has 14 amino acids. Per germline, CDR1 PRHDT and CDR2 FYEKMQ (reference sequence). CDR3 coding DNA: TGTGCCAGCAGCTTGGGACAGGGGCGAGAGACCCAGTACTTC. Protein: CASSLGQGRETQYF.

The chain recombines TRBV5-5 with TRBJ1-5; 9 nucleotides match TRBD1. V lost 4 bases and J lost 3; bases outside the gene matches: 8. The germline V gene has CDR1 SGHKS and CDR2 YYEKEE (reference sequence). The CDR3 loop spans 16 amino acids. CDR3 nucleotides: TGTGCCAGCAGCCCTGGGACAGGGACCAACAATCAGCCCCAGCATTTT. This encodes CASSPGTGTNNQPQHF.

V gene TRBV7-9 combines with J gene TRBJ1-5; 9 positions agree with TRBD1. Germline V gene sequence: CDR1 SEHNR, CDR2 FQNEAQ (reference sequence). Trimming cost V 4 bases and J 3 bases; bases outside gene matches: 7. CDR3 size: 16 residues. For the CDR3, the DNA is TGTGCCAGCAGCTGGGGTACAGGGGGCCCCAATCAGCCCCAGCATTTT. Its protein product is CASSWGTGGPNQPQHF.

The gene calls are TRBV9 and TRBJ2-1, with TRBD1 identical over 8 bases. J lost 6 bases, V lost 4 bases, and 3 bases had no gene match. Germline CDR1 reads SGDLS; CDR2 reads YYNGEE. The CDR3 covers 13 residues. CDR3: CASSPRGRNEQFF. CDR3 bases: TGTGCCAGCAGCCCCAGGGGGCGCAATGAGCAGTTCTTC.

This chain joins TRBV28 and TRBJ1-2; 8 bases match TRBD1. CDR3 size: 15 residues. The V and J ends lost 1 base and 2 bases, in that order; junction bases with no gene match: 3. Germline loops: CDR1 MDHEN, CDR2 SYDVKM. CDR3 DNA sequence: TGTGCCAGCAGTTTATCGGCAGGGGGCAACTATGGCTACACCTTC. It translates to CASSLSAGGNYGYTF.

V gene TRBV6-6 combines with J gene TRBJ2-7; D call uncertain. This CDR3 is 13 amino acids long. V was cut by 4 bases and J by 2 bases, with 9 bases left in between. Germline CDR1 and CDR2: MNHNY and SVGAGI (reference sequence). CDR3 bases: TGTGCCAGCAGTTCCGTTGGAGCCTACGAGCAGTACTTC. Its protein is CASSSVGAYEQYF.